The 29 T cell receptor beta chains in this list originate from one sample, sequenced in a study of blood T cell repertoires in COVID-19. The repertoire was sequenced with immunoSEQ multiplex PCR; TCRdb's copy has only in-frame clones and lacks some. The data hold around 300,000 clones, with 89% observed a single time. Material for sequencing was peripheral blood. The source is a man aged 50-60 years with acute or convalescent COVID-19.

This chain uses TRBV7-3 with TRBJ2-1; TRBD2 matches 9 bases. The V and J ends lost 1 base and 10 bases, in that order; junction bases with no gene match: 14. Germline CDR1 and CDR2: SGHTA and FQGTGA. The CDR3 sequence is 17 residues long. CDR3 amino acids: CASSLSRRGSGGAEQFF. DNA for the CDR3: TGTGCCAGCAGCTTAAGTCGGCGCGGTAGCGGGGGCGCAGAGCAGTTCTTC. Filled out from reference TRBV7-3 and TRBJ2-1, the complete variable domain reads GAGVSQTPSNKVTEKGKYVELRCDPISGHTALYWYRQSLGQGPEFLIYFQGTGAADDSGLPNDRFFAVRPEGSVSTLKIQRTERGDSAVYLCASSLSRRGSGGAEQFFGPGTRLTVL.

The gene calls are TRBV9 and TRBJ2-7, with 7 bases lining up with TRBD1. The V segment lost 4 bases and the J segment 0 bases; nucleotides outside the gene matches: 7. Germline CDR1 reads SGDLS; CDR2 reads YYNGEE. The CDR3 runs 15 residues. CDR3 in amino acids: CASSKAWDSSYEQYF. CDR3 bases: TGTGCCAGCAGCAAAGCCTGGGACAGCTCCTACGAGCAGTACTTC.

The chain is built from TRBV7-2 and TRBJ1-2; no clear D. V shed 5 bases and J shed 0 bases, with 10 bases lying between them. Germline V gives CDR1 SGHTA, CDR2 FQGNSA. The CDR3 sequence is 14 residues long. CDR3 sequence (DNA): TGTGCCAGCAGCCCGAGAGGAGCTAACTATGGCTACACCTTC. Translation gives CASSPRGANYGYTF. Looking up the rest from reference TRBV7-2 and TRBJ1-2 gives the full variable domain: GAGVSQSPSNKVTEKGKDVELRCDPISGHTALYWYRQSLGQGLEFLIYFQGNSAPDKSGLPSDRFSAERTGGSVSTLTIQRTQQEDSAVYLCASSPRGANYGYTFGSGTRLTVV.

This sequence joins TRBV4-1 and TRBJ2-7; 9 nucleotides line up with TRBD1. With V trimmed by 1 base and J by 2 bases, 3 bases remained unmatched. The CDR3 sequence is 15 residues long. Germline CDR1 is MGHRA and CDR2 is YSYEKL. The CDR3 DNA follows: TGCGCCAGCAGCCAAGGGACAGGGGAAACCTACGAGCAGTACTTC. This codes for CASSQGTGETYEQYF.

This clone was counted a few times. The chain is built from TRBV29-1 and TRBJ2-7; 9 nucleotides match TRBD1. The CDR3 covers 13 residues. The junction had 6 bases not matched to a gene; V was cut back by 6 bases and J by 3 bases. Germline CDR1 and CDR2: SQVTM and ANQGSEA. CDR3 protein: CSVAWTGDYEQYF. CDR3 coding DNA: TGCAGCGTGGCCTGGACAGGGGACTACGAGCAGTACTTC.

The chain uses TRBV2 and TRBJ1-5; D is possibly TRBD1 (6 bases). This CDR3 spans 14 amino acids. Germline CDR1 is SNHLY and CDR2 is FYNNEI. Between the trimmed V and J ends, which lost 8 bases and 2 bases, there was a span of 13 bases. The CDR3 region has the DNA TGTGCCAGCCAAACAGGGACGGGCAATCAGCCCCAGCATTTT. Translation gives CASQTGTGNQPQHF.

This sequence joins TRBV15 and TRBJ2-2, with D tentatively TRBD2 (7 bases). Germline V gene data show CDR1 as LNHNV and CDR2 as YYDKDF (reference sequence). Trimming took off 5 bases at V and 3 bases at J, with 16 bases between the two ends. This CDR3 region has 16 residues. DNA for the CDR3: TGTGCCACCAGCCCGAGGGGGGGGCAGGACACCGGGGAGCTGTTTTTT. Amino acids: CATSPRGGQDTGELFF. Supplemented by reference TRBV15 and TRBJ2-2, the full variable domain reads DAMVIQNPRYQVTQFGKPVTLSCSQTLNHNVMYWYQQKSSQAPKLLFHYYDKDFNNEADTPDNFQSRRPNTSFCFLDIRSPGLGDTAMYLCATSPRGGQDTGELFFGEGSRLTVL.

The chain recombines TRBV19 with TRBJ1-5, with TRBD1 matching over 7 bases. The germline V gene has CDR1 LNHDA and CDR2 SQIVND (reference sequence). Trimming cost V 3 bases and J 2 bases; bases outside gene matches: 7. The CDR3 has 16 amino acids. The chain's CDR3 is CASSISQQGGNQPQHF. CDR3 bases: TGTGCCAGTAGTATCTCTCAGCAGGGGGGCAATCAGCCCCAGCATTTT.

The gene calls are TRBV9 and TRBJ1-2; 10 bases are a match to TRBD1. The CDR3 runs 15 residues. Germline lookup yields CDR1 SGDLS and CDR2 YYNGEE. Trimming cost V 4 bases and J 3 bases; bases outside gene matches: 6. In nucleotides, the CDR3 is TGTGCCAGCAGCCCGACAGGGGGCGTGTACTATGGCTACACCTTC. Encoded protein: CASSPTGGVYYGYTF.

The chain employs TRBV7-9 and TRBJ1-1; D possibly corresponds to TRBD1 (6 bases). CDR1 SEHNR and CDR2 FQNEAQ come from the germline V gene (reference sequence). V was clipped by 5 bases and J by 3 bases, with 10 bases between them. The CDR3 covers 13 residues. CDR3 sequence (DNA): TGTGCCAGCAGCGAACAGGGATACACTGAAGCTTTCTTT. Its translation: CASSEQGYTEAFF.

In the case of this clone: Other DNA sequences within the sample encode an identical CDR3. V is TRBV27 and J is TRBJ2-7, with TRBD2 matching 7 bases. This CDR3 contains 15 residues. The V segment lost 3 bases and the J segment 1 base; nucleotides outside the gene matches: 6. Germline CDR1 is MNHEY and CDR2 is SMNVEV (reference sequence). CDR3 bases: TGTGCCAGCAGTTTGGGCAGGGAGGGGTCCTACGAGCAGTACTTC. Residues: CASSLGREGSYEQYF.

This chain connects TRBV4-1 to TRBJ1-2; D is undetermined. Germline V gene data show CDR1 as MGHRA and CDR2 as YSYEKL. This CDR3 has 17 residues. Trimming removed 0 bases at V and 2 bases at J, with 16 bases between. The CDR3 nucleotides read TGCGCCAGCAGCCAAGATCAGATGATGATGAAGAACTATGGCTACACCTTC. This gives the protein CASSQDQMMMKNYGYTF.

CDR3 sequence reads: CASRDSYLNTGELFF. The CDR3 DNA follows: TGCGCCAGCAGGGACAGCTACCTGAACACCGGGGAGCTGTTTTTT. J is TRBJ2-2 and V is TRBV10-2; a possible D gene is TRBD1 (6 bases). Per the germline V gene, CDR1 is WSHSY and CDR2 is SAAADI. The CDR3 spans 15 residues. With 6 bases removed from V and 1 base from J, the gap between germline ends came to 12 bases.

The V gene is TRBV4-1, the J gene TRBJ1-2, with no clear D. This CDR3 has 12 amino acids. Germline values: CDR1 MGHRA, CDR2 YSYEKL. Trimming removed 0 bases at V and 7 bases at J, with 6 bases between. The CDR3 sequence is CASSQDLGGYTF. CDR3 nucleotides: TGCGCCAGCAGCCAAGATCTCGGTGGCTACACCTTC.

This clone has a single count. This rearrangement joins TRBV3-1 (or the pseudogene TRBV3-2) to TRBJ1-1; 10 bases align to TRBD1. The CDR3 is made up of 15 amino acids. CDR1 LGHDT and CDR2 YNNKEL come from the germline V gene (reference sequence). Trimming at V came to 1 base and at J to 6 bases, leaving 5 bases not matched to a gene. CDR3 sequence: CASSQAGQGGAEAFF. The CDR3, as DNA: TGTGCCAGCAGCCAAGCCGGACAGGGGGGAGCTGAAGCTTTCTTT.

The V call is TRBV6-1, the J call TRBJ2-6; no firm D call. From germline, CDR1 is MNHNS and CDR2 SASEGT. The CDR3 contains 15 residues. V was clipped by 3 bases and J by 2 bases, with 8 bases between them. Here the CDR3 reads CASSDEATGANVLTF. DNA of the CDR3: TGTGCCAGCAGTGATGAGGCGACTGGGGCCAACGTCCTGACTTTC.

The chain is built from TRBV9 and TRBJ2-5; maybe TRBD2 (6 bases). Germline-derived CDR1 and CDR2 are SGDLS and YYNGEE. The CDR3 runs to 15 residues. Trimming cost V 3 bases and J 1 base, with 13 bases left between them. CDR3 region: CASSAGGAAQETQYF. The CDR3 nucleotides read TGTGCCAGCAGCGCGGGCGGGGCAGCCCAAGAGACCCAGTACTTC.

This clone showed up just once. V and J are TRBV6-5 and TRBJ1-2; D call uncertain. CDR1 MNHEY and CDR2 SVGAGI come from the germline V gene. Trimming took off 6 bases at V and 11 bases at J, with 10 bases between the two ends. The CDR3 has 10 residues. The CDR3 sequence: CASRGLDYTF. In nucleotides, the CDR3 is TGTGCCAGCAGGGGCCTGGATTACACCTTC.

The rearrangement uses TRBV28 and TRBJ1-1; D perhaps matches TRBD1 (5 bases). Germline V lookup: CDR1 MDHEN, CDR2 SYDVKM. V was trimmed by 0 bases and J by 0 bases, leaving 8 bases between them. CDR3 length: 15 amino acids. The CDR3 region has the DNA TGTGCCAGCAGTTTATGGCAGGGAATGAACACTGAAGCTTTCTTT. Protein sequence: CASSLWQGMNTEAFF.

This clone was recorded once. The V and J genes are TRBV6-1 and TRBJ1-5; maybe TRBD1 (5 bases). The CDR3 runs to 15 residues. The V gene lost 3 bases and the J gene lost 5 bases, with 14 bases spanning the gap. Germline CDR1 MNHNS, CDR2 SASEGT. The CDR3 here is CASSEQGDPHQPQHF. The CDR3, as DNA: TGTGCCAGCAGTGAGCAGGGCGATCCTCATCAGCCCCAGCATTTT.

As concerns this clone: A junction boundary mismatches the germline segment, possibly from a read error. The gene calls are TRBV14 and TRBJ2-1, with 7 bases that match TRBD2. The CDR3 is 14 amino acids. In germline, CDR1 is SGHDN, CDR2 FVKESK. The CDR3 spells CASSRGTTYNEQFF. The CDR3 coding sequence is TGTGCCAGCAGCCGCGGGACTACCTATAATGAGCAGTTCTTC.

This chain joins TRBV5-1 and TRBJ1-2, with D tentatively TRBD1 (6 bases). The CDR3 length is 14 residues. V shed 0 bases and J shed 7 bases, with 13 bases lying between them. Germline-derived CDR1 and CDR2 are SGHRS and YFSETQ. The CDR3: CASSLVQQGSGYTF. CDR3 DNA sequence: TGCGCCAGCAGCTTGGTTCAACAGGGCAGTGGCTACACCTTC.

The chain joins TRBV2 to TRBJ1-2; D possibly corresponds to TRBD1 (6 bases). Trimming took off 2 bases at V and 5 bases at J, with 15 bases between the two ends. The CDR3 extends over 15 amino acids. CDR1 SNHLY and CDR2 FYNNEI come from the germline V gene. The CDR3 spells CASSEFPGGGYGYTF. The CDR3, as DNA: TGTGCCAGCAGTGAATTTCCGGGGGGCGGGTATGGCTACACCTTC.

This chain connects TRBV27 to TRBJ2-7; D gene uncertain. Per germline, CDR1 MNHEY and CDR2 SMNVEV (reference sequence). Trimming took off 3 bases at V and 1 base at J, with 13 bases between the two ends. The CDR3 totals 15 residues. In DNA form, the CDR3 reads TGTGCCAGCAGTTTGCGGAGTATCGGTTCCTACGAGCAGTACTTC. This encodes CASSLRSIGSYEQYF.

The CDR3 DNA follows: TGTGCCAGCAGCTTGGGGGGACTAGCGGGGCAAGAGACCCAGTACTTC. Encoded protein: CASSLGGLAGQETQYF. V is TRBV5-4 and J is TRBJ2-5; 13 bases align to TRBD2. Trimming at V came to 0 bases and at J to 2 bases, leaving 1 base not matched to a gene. The germline gives CDR1 SGHNT, CDR2 YYREEE (reference sequence). The CDR3 loop spans 16 amino acids.

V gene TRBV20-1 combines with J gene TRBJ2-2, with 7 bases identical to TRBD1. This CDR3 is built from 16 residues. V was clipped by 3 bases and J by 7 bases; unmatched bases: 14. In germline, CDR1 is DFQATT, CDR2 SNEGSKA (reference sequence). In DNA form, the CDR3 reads TGCAGTGCTAGTAAGGGACAGAATTACGAGAGCGGGGAGCTGTTTTTT. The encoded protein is CSASKGQNYESGELFF.

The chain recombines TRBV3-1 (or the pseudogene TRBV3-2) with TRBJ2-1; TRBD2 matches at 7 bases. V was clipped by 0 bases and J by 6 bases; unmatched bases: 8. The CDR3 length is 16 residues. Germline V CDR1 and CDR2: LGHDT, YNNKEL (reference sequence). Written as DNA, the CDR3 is TGTGCCAGCAGCCAAGAAAGAGCGGGGTATGCCAATGAGCAGTTCTTC. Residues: CASSQERAGYANEQFF.

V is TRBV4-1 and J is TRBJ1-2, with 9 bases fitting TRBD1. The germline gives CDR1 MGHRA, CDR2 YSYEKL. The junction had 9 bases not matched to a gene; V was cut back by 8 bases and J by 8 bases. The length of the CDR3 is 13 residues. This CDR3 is CASGLTGGRGYTF. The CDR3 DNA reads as TGCGCCAGCGGACTGACAGGGGGTCGAGGCTACACCTTC.

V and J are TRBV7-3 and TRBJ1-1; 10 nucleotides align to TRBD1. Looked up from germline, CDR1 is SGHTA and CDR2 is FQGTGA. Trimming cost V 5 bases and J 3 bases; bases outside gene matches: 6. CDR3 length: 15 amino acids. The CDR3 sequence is CASSVTGGGYTEAFF. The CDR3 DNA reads TGTGCCAGCAGCGTGACAGGGGGCGGCTACACTGAAGCTTTCTTT.